This T cell receptor (beta chain) emerged from a study of beta chain features in type 1 diabetes. Notes on the study in general: All four CD4+ subsets from Type 1 diabetes patients carried moderately but significantly shorter TCRB CDR3s.

Germline values: CDR1 LNHDA, CDR2 SQIVND (reference sequence). CDR3 length: 13 amino acids. Trimming took 5 bases from V and 7 from J, leaving 9 bases between them. One heparinised blood draw averaging around 110 mL was given by each donor. A CD45RO/CCR7/CD25/CD127/CD95/CD27 panel sorted naive, central memory, regulatory and stem cell-like memory CD4+ cells. The investigators reverse transcribed all of the isolated RNA, so they sequenced expressed TCRB transcripts. Data came from immunoSEQ multiplex PCR; TCRdb stores just in-frame clones and leaves some out. The sample lists 900,000 or so clones, roughly 15% seen once, with roughly 0.025% in the top ten. Turning to this clone: Its antigen remains unidentified.

Sequenced input: naive CD4+ T cells from blood. This chain joins TRBV19 and TRBJ1-6; no clear D gene. The TCR was taken from a woman aged 18-29 years in good health. The CDR3: CASSQVENSPLHF. The CDR3 bases are TGTGCCAGTAGTCAAGTGGAGAATTCACCCCTCCACTTT.